This is a list of T cell receptor beta chains from one sample in a study of T cell responses to AZD1222 COVID-19 vaccine. TCRdb's table, derived via immunoSEQ multiplex PCR, lists solely in-frame clones and lacks some. This sample has 72,000 or so clones, with roughly nine tenths found just once. Sequencing was performed on peripheral blood, taken 28 days after the second AZD1222 dose. The receptors come from an adult who received the AZD1222 COVID-19 vaccine. The CDR3 runs from the conserved cysteine through the conserved F or W. D genes are given only for firm matches. Part of the rows lack a size; the others show once, few, many or a class for expanded clones.

CDR3,DNA,size,J,D,length,V
CASSFTGTGSYEQYF,TGTGCCAGCAGCTTTACCGGGACAGGGTCCTACGAGCAGTACTTC,-,TRBJ2-7,TRBD1,15,TRBV13
CASSPQRINEKLFF,TGTGCCAGCTCACCTCAGAGGATTAATGAAAAACTGTTTTTT,-,TRBJ1-4,-,14,TRBV18
CASSSPGGGRAGNEQFF,TGTGCCAGCAGCTCCCCGGGAGGCGGGAGGGCCGGGAATGAGCAGTTCTTC,few,TRBJ2-1,TRBD2,17,TRBV5-4
CASSLASGGNEQFF,TGCGCCAGCAGTTTGGCTAGCGGGGGAAATGAGCAGTTCTTC,-,TRBJ2-1,TRBD2,14,TRBV5-1
CASRGQVRSGANVLTF,TGTGCCAGCCGGGGGCAGGTTAGGTCTGGGGCCAACGTCCTGACTTTC,-,TRBJ2-6,-,16,TRBV7-8
CASSPGPRGYNEQFF,TGTGCCAGCAGCCCGGGCCCCCGGGGCTACAATGAGCAGTTCTTC,-,TRBJ2-1,-,15,TRBV9
CATGAYNEQFF,TGTGCCACCGGTGCTTACAATGAGCAGTTCTTC,-,TRBJ2-1,-,11,TRBV24-1
CASSQTGNPNEKLFF,TGCGCCAGCAGCCAAACAGGAAACCCTAATGAAAAACTGTTTTTT,-,TRBJ1-4,-,15,TRBV4-1
CASSLGGRGRSSGNTIYF,TGTGCCAGCAGTTTAGGAGGGAGGGGTAGGAGCTCTGGAAACACCATATATTTT,-,TRBJ1-3,-,18,TRBV28
CASHYGTDINYGYTF,TGTGCCAGCCACTACGGGACCGACATTAACTATGGCTACACCTTC,-,TRBJ1-2,-,15,TRBV19
CSVEEIKAGNRGRTDTQYF,TGCAGCGTTGAAGAAATAAAGGCGGGAAACAGGGGGCGCACAGATACGCAGTATTTT,-,TRBJ2-3,TRBD1,19,TRBV29-1
CASTRGGVGELFF,TGTGCCAGCACCCGTGGGGGAGTAGGGGAGCTGTTTTTT,-,TRBJ2-2,-,13,TRBV9
CASSAGTRLSGNTIYF,TGTGCCAGCAGCGCCGGGACCCGGCTCTCTGGAAACACCATATATTTT,-,TRBJ1-3,-,16,TRBV9
CASSRTGTGDVTNEKLFF,TGTGCCAGCAGCCGTACCGGGACAGGGGACGTAACTAATGAAAAACTGTTTTTT,-,TRBJ1-4,TRBD1,18,TRBV3-1/TRBV3-2
CASSTEAGLGELFF,TGTGCCAGCAGTACTGAAGCGGGCCTCGGGGAGCTGTTTTTT,-,TRBJ2-2,-,14,TRBV6-4
CASSPGTGVETQYF,TGTGCCAGCAGTCCCGGGACAGGGGTTGAGACCCAGTACTTC,-,TRBJ2-5,TRBD1,14,TRBV11-2
CASSPRGGDLSNSPLHF,TGTGCCAGCAGCCCCCGTGGGGGGGATCTGAGTAATTCACCCCTCCACTTT,-,TRBJ1-6,-,17,TRBV3-1/TRBV3-2
CARGTSANEQFF,TGTGCCAGAGGGACTAGCGCCAATGAGCAGTTCTTC,-,TRBJ2-1,TRBD2,12,TRBV2
CASSPSVGGQAHYGYTF,TGTGCCAGCTCACCTTCGGTGGGTGGACAGGCTCACTATGGCTACACCTTC,-,TRBJ1-2,TRBD1,17,TRBV18
CASSAWDRTYEQYF,TGTGCCAGCAGTGCCTGGGACAGAACCTACGAGCAGTACTTC,-,TRBJ2-7,TRBD1,14,TRBV27
CASSMRDTEAFF,TGCGCCAGCAGCATGAGGGACACTGAAGCTTTCTTT,-,TRBJ1-1,-,12,TRBV5-1
CASSTDSEQFF,TGTGCCAGCTCAACAGACAGCGAGCAGTTCTTC,once,TRBJ2-1,-,11,TRBV18
CASSVGEESSYNEQFF,TGCGCCAGCAGTGTTGGCGAGGAGAGCTCCTACAATGAGCAGTTCTTC,-,TRBJ2-1,-,16,TRBV10-1
CAIRGTSGYKRTGELFF,TGTGCCATCAGAGGGACTAGCGGGTATAAACGGACCGGGGAGCTGTTTTTT,-,TRBJ2-2,TRBD2,17,TRBV10-3
CASSINTGSGNTIYF,TGTGCCAGCAGTATTAATACAGGGTCCGGAAACACCATATATTTT,once,TRBJ1-3,-,15,TRBV14
CASTLKGGQGHTGELFF,TGTGCCAGCACACTCAAAGGGGGACAGGGTCACACCGGGGAGCTGTTTTTT,-,TRBJ2-2,TRBD1,17,TRBV3-1/TRBV3-2
CASGPSVVSTDTQYF,TGTGCCAGCGGTCCTTCAGTGGTCAGCACAGATACGCAGTATTTT,-,TRBJ2-3,-,15,TRBV19
CASSPKGPVYEQYF,TGTGCCAGCTCACCGAAGGGACCGGTCTACGAGCAGTACTTC,-,TRBJ2-7,-,14,TRBV18
CSASLGRGYTF,TGCAGTGCTAGTCTCGGGCGAGGCTACACCTTC,few,TRBJ1-2,-,11,TRBV20-1
CASSLGPDGTAYGYTF,TGTGCCAGCAGCTTAGGGCCCGACGGGACAGCCTATGGCTACACCTTC,-,TRBJ1-2,TRBD1,16,TRBV7-2
CASRAGSSSGNTIYF,TGTGCCAGTCGGGCAGGCTCGAGCTCTGGAAACACCATATATTTT,-,TRBJ1-3,-,15,TRBV19
CASSVVGGHQPQHF,TGTGCCAGCAGCGTAGTCGGGGGTCATCAGCCCCAGCATTTT,-,TRBJ1-5,-,14,TRBV9
CATSDSPGGGEAFF,TGTGCCACCAGTGATTCTCCCGGCGGGGGAGAAGCTTTCTTT,-,TRBJ1-1,-,14,TRBV24-1
CASSESPGRDTQYF,TGTGCCAGCAGTGAATCCCCGGGCAGGGATACGCAGTATTTT,-,TRBJ2-3,-,14,TRBV6-1
CASSRRQGKTEAFF,TGTGCCAGCAGCCGTAGACAGGGTAAAACTGAAGCTTTCTTT,-,TRBJ1-1,TRBD1,14,TRBV28
CASSFNEQFF,TGTGCCAGCAGTTTCAATGAGCAGTTCTTC,-,TRBJ2-1,-,10,TRBV28
CASSRSGGSDSPLHF,TGTGCCAGCTCGAGATCAGGGGGAAGCGATTCACCCCTCCACTTT,-,TRBJ1-6,TRBD1,15,TRBV18
CASSPGDRGRGSYNEQFF,TGTGCCAGCAGCCCCGGGGACAGGGGGCGAGGATCCTACAATGAGCAGTTCTTC,-,TRBJ2-1,TRBD1,18,TRBV7-9
CSAGRGASGRVHEQYF,TGCAGCGCCGGAAGAGGGGCTAGCGGGAGGGTCCACGAGCAGTACTTC,-,TRBJ2-7,TRBD2,16,TRBV29-1
CASSVGLATDYEQYF,TGTGCCAGCAGCGTAGGACTAGCGACCGACTACGAGCAGTACTTC,-,TRBJ2-7,TRBD2,15,TRBV9